This entry lists 26 T cell receptor beta chains sequenced from one sample in a study of cytomegalovirus exposure and HLA in healthy donors. The PCR contained 60 Vbeta and 13 Jbeta primers. Sequencing was performed with immunoSEQ multiplex PCR; in TCRdb, only in-frame clones are kept and a portion is missing. The table records roughly 130,000 clones, more than 60% of them present only once. Source material: PBMCs. The receptors here all came from a woman between 50 and 59 years old in good health and CMV-seropositive.

This clone was seen more than once but under ten times. The chain combines TRBV7-9 with TRBJ2-7; tentatively, D is TRBD1 (6 bases). CDR3 length: 18 amino acids. Germline V gene data show CDR1 as SEHNR and CDR2 as FQNEAQ (reference sequence). V was shortened by 4 bases and J by 4 bases, with 26 bases between the two germline ends. The CDR3 nucleotides are TGTGCCAGCAGCTCGACCGGGTCGGGGACAACACCTATTTACGAGCAGTACTTC. Its protein product is CASSSTGSGTTPIYEQYF.

This chain joins TRBV30 and TRBJ2-7; TRBD1 agrees at 10 bases. J lost 3 bases, V lost 1 base, and 3 bases had no gene match. The germline V gene encodes CDR1 GTSNPN and CDR2 SVGIG (reference sequence). CDR3 length: 14 amino acids. The CDR3 DNA follows: TGTGCCTGGAGTGGGGACAGGGGCTTCTACGAGCAGTACTTC. This codes for CAWSGDRGFYEQYF.

The J gene is TRBJ1-4, the V gene TRBV28; weak D call: TRBD1 (5 bases). Per germline, CDR1 MDHEN and CDR2 SYDVKM. Trimming took 3 bases from V and 7 from J, leaving 12 bases between them. This CDR3 is built from 14 residues. This CDR3 reads CASSLTRGGEKLFF. The CDR3 bases are TGTGCCAGCAGTTTGACGAGGGGAGGTGAAAAACTGTTTTTT.

The CDR3 loop reads CASRLGTDYGYTF. The CDR3 nucleotides read TGTGCCAGCAGGCTAGGGACAGACTATGGCTACACCTTC. The rearrangement links TRBV7-2 to TRBJ1-2; TRBD1 aligns across 7 bases. The CDR3 spans 13 residues. In germline, CDR1 is SGHTA, CDR2 FQGNSA. The trim removed 6 bases at V and 3 bases at J, leaving 4 bases unmatched.

The chain is built from TRBV6-5 and TRBJ1-2, with TRBD1 matching over 8 bases. CDR3 size: 13 residues. Per germline, CDR1 MNHEY and CDR2 SVGAGI. After removal of 5 bases from V and 5 bases from J, the junction contained 4 bases not matched to a gene. The CDR3 region has the DNA TGTGCCAGCAGTAAACAGGGGGGGTATGGCTACACCTTC. It translates to CASSKQGGYGYTF.

This clone was detected only once. The V gene is TRBV28, the J gene TRBJ2-7, with no clear D. Germline V gives CDR1 MDHEN, CDR2 SYDVKM. The V end lost 7 bases, the J end lost 5 bases, and 9 bases lay between the germline ends. There are 11 residues in the CDR3. The DNA for the CDR3 is TGTGCCAGCACCCGGTCTAACGAGCAGTACTTC. Translating gives CASTRSNEQYF. The full variable domain, in which reference TRBV28 and TRBJ2-7 provide the parts outside the CDR3, is DVKVTQSSRYLVKRTGEKVFLECVQDMDHENMFWYRQDPGLGLRLIYFSYDVKMKEKGDIPEGYSVSREKKERFSLILESASTNQTSMYLCASTRSNEQYFGPGTRLTVT.

The chain combines TRBV7-8 with TRBJ1-5, with 11 nucleotides matching TRBD1. Per the germline V gene, CDR1 is SGHVS and CDR2 is FQNEAQ. V gave up 5 bases and J gave up 9 bases; unmatched junction bases: 9. The CDR3 totals 15 residues. The CDR3 is CASSHGQGALRPQHF. The DNA for the CDR3 is TGTGCCAGCAGCCACGGACAGGGGGCATTAAGGCCCCAGCATTTT.

This clone appeared a single time. V gene TRBV18 combines with J gene TRBJ2-7; weak D call: TRBD2 (6 bases). V was cut by 2 bases and J by 7 bases, with 12 bases left in between. Looked up from germline, CDR1 is KGHSH and CDR2 is LQKENI. This CDR3 is built from 13 residues. The CDR3 DNA reads as TGTGCCAGCTCACCAATGGCAGGGAGGGAGCAGTACTTC. Translating it yields CASSPMAGREQYF.

The V gene is TRBV7-3, the J gene TRBJ1-1, with D possibly matching TRBD1 (5 bases). The V and J ends lost 2 bases and 1 base respectively, with 8 bases between them. CDR1 and CDR2 (germline): SGHTA, FQGTGA. This CDR3 spans 14 amino acids. The CDR3 reads CASSLQGWNTEAFF. Here the CDR3 DNA reads TGTGCCAGCAGCTTACAGGGTTGGAACACTGAAGCTTTCTTT.

The J gene is TRBJ2-7, the V gene TRBV4-1; 11 bases fit TRBD1. This CDR3 comprises 16 residues. Germline CDR1 MGHRA, CDR2 YSYEKL. The V and J ends lost 0 bases and 4 bases, in that order; junction bases with no gene match: 5. The CDR3 loop is CASSQDSGTGGYEQYF. The CDR3 DNA reads TGCGCCAGCAGCCAAGACTCTGGGACAGGGGGATACGAGCAGTACTTC.

The gene calls are TRBV13 and TRBJ2-7; perhaps TRBD2 as D (7 bases). The germline V gene has CDR1 PRHDT and CDR2 FYEKMQ (reference sequence). V dropped 3 bases and J dropped 4 bases, with 19 bases sitting between them. The CDR3 extends over 16 amino acids. This CDR3 is CASSLSGGGGVYEQYF. In nucleotides, the CDR3 is TGTGCCAGCAGCTTGTCGGGGGGCGGGGGCGTATACGAGCAGTACTTC.

This rearrangement joins TRBV28 to TRBJ1-5; 7 bases line up with TRBD1. CDR3 size: 14 residues. V gave up 5 bases and J gave up 5 bases; unmatched junction bases: 6. Germline loops: CDR1 MDHEN, CDR2 SYDVKM. CDR3 sequence reads: CASSTGELDQPQHF. The CDR3 coding sequence is TGTGCCAGCAGTACAGGGGAACTGGATCAGCCCCAGCATTTT.

This chain joins TRBV15 and TRBJ1-6; 9 nucleotides agree with TRBD1. J gave up 7 bases and V 3 bases, and 4 bases lay outside the gene matches. The germline CDR1 and CDR2 sequences are LNHNV and YYDKDF (reference sequence). CDR3 length: 15 amino acids. CDR3 in DNA: TGTGCCACCAGCAGGGACGACAGGGGGAATTCACCCCTCCACTTT. Its translation is CATSRDDRGNSPLHF.

Only a few counts were recorded for this clone. The chain couples TRBV28 to TRBJ1-1; no clear D gene. This CDR3 has 12 amino acids. Trimming stripped 3 bases from V and 3 bases from J, with 5 bases between. Germline-derived CDR1 and CDR2 are MDHEN and SYDVKM. This chain's CDR3 is CASSFPDTEAFF. Written as DNA, the CDR3 is TGTGCCAGCAGTTTCCCGGACACTGAAGCTTTCTTT.

This rearrangement joins TRBV6-5 to TRBJ1-4; 9 bases are a match to TRBD1. Germline assignment: CDR1 MNHEY and CDR2 SVGAGI. V was pared by 2 bases and J by 2 bases, with 3 bases of the junction left unmatched. The CDR3 extends over 16 amino acids. DNA of the CDR3: TGTGCCAGCAGTTACGAACAGGGGGCGACTAATGAAAAACTGTTTTTT. Its protein is CASSYEQGATNEKLFF.

The chain uses TRBV6-5 and TRBJ2-7; 7 positions match TRBD1. With 6 bases clipped from V and 6 bases from J, the junction kept 11 bases outside the gene matches. The germline CDR1 and CDR2 sequences are MNHEY and SVGAGI. The CDR3 is 14 residues long. The CDR3 loop is CASSQWTGGSEQYF. The CDR3 DNA sequence: TGTGCCAGCAGCCAATGGACAGGAGGTTCCGAGCAGTACTTC.

This clone has a count of ten or more. The chain's CDR3 is CASSLDTVGDNTEAFF. CDR3 coding DNA: TGCGCCAGCAGCTTGGATACGGTAGGGGATAACACTGAAGCTTTCTTT. The chain couples TRBV5-1 to TRBJ1-1; TRBD1 might be the D (5 bases). CDR1 and CDR2 from the germline V gene are SGHRS and YFSETQ. V lost 0 bases, J lost 2 bases, and 14 bases lay in between. This CDR3 is built from 16 residues. Using reference TRBV5-1 and TRBJ1-1 for the parts outside the CDR3, the full variable domain is KAGVTQTPRYLIKTRGQQVTLSCSPISGHRSVSWYQQTPGQGLQFLFEYFSETQRNKGNFPGRFSGRQFSNSRSEMNVSTLELGDSALYLCASSLDTVGDNTEAFFGQGTRLTVV.

The chain recombines TRBV14 with TRBJ1-1, with a possible D match to TRBD1 (6 bases). Germline V gene sequence: CDR1 SGHDN, CDR2 FVKESK. V was clipped by 4 bases and J by 0 bases, with 24 bases between them. The CDR3 is made up of 19 amino acids. In DNA, the CDR3 is TGTGCCAGCAGCCTTTTTCCCAGGGACACCTTATATTTGAACACTGAAGCTTTCTTT. Protein: CASSLFPRDTLYLNTEAFF. Together with reference TRBV14 and TRBJ1-1, the CDR3 gives the full variable domain: EAGVTQFPSHSVIEKGQTVTLRCDPISGHDNLYWYRRVMGKEIKFLLHFVKESKQDESGMPNNRFLAERTGGTYSTLKVQPAELEDSGVYFCASSLFPRDTLYLNTEAFFGQGTRLTVV.

The chain joins TRBV7-9 to TRBJ1-4; no clear D gene. The germline gives CDR1 SEHNR, CDR2 FQNEAQ (reference sequence). This CDR3 has 14 amino acids. With 7 bases removed from V and 3 bases from J, the gap between germline ends came to 12 bases. CDR3 bases: TGTGCCAGCACCCTTCAGCGGGCTAATGAAAAACTGTTTTTT. Translating gives CASTLQRANEKLFF.

The J gene is TRBJ1-6, the V gene TRBV30; 11 bases are shared with TRBD1. The CDR3 consists of 14 residues. Germline CDR1 and CDR2: GTSNPN and SVGIG (reference sequence). The V segment lost 8 bases and the J segment 9 bases; nucleotides outside the gene matches: 9. The CDR3 nucleotides are TGTGCCAGTAATGGACAGGGGGCTAGTTCACCCCTCCACTTT. Translation gives CASNGQGASSPLHF.

The V call is TRBV7-9, the J call TRBJ1-5; the D gene is possibly TRBD1 (6 bases). Deletions cut 5 bases from V and 0 bases from J, with 11 bases between. The CDR3 is 15 amino acids. CDR1 and CDR2 (germline): SEHNR, FQNEAQ (reference sequence). The CDR3 DNA sequence: TGTGCCAGCAGCCCAGGACAGTATAGCAATCAGCCCCAGCATTTT. Translating gives CASSPGQYSNQPQHF.

CDR3 protein: CASSLSWEGQGNTEAFF. The CDR3 DNA reads TGTGCCAGCAGTTTAAGTTGGGAGGGGCAGGGCAACACTGAAGCTTTCTTT. The V gene is TRBV28, the J gene TRBJ1-1; possibly TRBD1 for D (5 bases). The germline V and J ends were trimmed by 2 bases and 2 bases, with 18 bases remaining between them. The V gene's germline CDR1 is MDHEN and CDR2 SYDVKM. The CDR3 covers 17 residues. Full variable domain (missing parts from reference TRBV28 and TRBJ1-1): DVKVTQSSRYLVKRTGEKVFLECVQDMDHENMFWYRQDPGLGLRLIYFSYDVKMKEKGDIPEGYSVSREKKERFSLILESASTNQTSMYLCASSLSWEGQGNTEAFFGQGTRLTVV.

In this sample, this clone turned up a few times. The chain joins TRBV5-1 to TRBJ2-3; 7 bases map to TRBD1. The CDR3 spans 13 residues. The germline V gene encodes CDR1 SGHRS and CDR2 YFSETQ. Trimming at V came to 4 bases and at J to 5 bases, leaving 4 bases not matched to a gene. CDR3 DNA sequence: TGCGCCAGCAGCCTCGACAGGGAAGATACGCAGTATTTT. Its translation is CASSLDREDTQYF.

The CDR3 is CASSAGPNRETQYF. CDR3 DNA sequence: TGTGCCAGCAGTGCCGGCCCGAACAGGGAGACCCAGTACTTC. V and J are TRBV28 and TRBJ2-5, with D perhaps TRBD1 (5 bases). This CDR3 spans 14 amino acids. Germline values: CDR1 MDHEN, CDR2 SYDVKM. V lost 5 bases and J 5 bases, leaving 15 bases between the germline ends.

This clone was detected only once. V and J are TRBV5-5 and TRBJ2-7; 9 positions agree with TRBD1. This CDR3 spans 14 amino acids. The V gene's germline CDR1 is SGHKS and CDR2 YYEKEE (reference sequence). The ends lost 4 bases at V and 6 bases at J; junction bases unmatched: 8. The CDR3 sequence is CASSQTGGEGEQYF. In DNA, the CDR3 is TGTGCCAGCAGCCAGACAGGGGGAGAGGGCGAGCAGTACTTC.

The chain is built from TRBV6-5 and TRBJ2-5, with TRBD2 matching over 8 bases. V gave up 6 bases and J gave up 5 bases; unmatched junction bases: 5. The CDR3 spans 13 residues. CDR1 is MNHEY and CDR2 is SVGAGI in the germline V gene. The CDR3 DNA follows: TGTGCCAGCAGGAGGACTAGCTCGGAGACCCAGTACTTC. Encoded protein: CASRRTSSETQYF.